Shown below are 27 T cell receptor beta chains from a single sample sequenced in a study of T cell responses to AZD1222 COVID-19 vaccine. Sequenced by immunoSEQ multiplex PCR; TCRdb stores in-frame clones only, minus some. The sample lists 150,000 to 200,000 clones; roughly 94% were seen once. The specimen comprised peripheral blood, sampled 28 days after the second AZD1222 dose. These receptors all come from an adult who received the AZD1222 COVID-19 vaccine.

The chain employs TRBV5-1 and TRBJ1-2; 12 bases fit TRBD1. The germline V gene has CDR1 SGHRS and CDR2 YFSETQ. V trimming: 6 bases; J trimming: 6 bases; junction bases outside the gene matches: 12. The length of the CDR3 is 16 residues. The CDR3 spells CASTTGTGGAWNGYTF. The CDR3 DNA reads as TGCGCCAGCACTACCGGGACAGGGGGCGCTTGGAATGGCTACACCTTC.

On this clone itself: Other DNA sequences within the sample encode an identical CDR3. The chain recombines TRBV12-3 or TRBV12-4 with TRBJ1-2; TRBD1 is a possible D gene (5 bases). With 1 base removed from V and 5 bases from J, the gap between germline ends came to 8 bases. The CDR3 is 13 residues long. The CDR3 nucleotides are TGTGCCAGCAGTTTAGGGCAGGGTTATGGCTACACCTTC. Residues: CASSLGQGYGYTF.

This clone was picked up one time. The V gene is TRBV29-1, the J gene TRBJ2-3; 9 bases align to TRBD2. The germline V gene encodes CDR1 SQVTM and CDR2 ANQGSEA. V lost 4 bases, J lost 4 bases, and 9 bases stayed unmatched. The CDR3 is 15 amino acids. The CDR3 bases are TGCAGCGTTGCTCCCAGACTAGCGGCCTCAGATACGCAGTATTTT. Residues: CSVAPRLAASDTQYF.

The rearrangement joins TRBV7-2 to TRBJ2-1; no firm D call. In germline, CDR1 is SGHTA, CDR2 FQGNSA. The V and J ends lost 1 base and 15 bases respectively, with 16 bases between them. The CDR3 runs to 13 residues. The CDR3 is CASSLGSWYPWFF. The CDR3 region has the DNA TGTGCCAGCAGCTTAGGGAGTTGGTATCCGTGGTTCTTC. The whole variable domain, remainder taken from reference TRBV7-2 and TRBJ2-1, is GAGVSQSPSNKVTEKGKDVELRCDPISGHTALYWYRQSLGQGLEFLIYFQGNSAPDKSGLPSDRFSAERTGGSVSTLTIQRTQQEDSAVYLCASSLGSWYPWFFGPGTRLTVL.

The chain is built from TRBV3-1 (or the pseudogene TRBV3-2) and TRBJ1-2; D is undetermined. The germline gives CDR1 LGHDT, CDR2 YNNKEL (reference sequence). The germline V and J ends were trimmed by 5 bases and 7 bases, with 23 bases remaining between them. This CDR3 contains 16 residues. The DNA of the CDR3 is TGTGCCAGCAGCTCAGAGGCTAGGTCATCAGTTCGTGGCTACACCTTC. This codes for CASSSEARSSVRGYTF.

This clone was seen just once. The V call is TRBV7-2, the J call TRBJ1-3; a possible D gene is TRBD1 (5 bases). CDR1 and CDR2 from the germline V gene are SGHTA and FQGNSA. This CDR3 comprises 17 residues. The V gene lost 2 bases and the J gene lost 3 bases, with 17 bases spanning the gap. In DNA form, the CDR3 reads TGTGCCAGCAGCTTAACCCCAGGGACGCGCAGTGGAAACACCATATATTTT. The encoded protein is CASSLTPGTRSGNTIYF.

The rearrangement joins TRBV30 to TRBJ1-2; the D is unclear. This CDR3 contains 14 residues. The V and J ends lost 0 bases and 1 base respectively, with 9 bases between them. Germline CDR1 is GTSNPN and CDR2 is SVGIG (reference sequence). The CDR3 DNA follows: TGTGCCTGGAGTGTGACGGGATATAACTATGGCTACACCTTC. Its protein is CAWSVTGYNYGYTF.

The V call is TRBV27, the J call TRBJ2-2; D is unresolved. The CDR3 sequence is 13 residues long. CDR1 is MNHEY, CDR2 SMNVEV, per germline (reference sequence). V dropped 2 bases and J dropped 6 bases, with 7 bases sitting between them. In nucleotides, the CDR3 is TGTGCCAGCAGTTTAGTCCGGTCCGGGGAGCTGTTTTTT. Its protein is CASSLVRSGELFF.

The CDR3 region has the DNA TGTGCCAGCTCACCTGCACAGGGGACGACCTACGAGCAGTACTTC. As protein: CASSPAQGTTYEQYF. The J gene is TRBJ2-7, the V gene TRBV18; TRBD1 agrees at 7 bases. Germline CDR1 KGHSH, CDR2 LQKENI. The CDR3 extends over 15 amino acids. The trim removed 3 bases at V and 2 bases at J, leaving 7 bases unmatched. Full variable domain (missing parts from reference TRBV18 and TRBJ2-7): NAGVMQNPRHLVRRRGQEARLRCSPMKGHSHVYWYRQLPEEGLKFMVYLQKENIIDESGMPKERFSAEFPKEGPSILRIQQVVRGDSAAYFCASSPAQGTTYEQYFGPGTRLTVT.

CDR3 amino acids: CASSLAAGPGGAFF. The CDR3 DNA reads as TGTGCCAGCAGCTTAGCGGCGGGGCCCGGTGGAGCTTTCTTT. The chain combines TRBV7-9 with TRBJ1-1; D might be TRBD1 (5 bases). Germline V lookup: CDR1 SEHNR, CDR2 FQNEAQ (reference sequence). The CDR3 runs 14 residues. The V end lost 0 bases, the J end lost 10 bases, and 15 bases lay between the germline ends. Complete variable domain (other parts from reference TRBV7-9 and TRBJ1-1): DTGVSQNPRHKITKRGQNVTFRCDPISEHNRLYWYRQTLGQGPEFLTYFQNEAQLEKSRLLSDRFSAERPKGSFSTLEIQRTEQGDSAMYLCASSLAAGPGGAFFGQGTRLTVV.

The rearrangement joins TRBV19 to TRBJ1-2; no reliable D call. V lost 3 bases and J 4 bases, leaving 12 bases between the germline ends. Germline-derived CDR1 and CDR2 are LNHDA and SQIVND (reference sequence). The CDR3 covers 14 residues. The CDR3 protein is CASSMEAGVYGYTF. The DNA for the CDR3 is TGTGCCAGTAGTATGGAGGCTGGGGTCTATGGCTACACCTTC. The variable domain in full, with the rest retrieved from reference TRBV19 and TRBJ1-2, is DGGITQSPKYLFRKEGQNVTLSCEQNLNHDAMYWYRQDPGQGLRLIYYSQIVNDFQKGDIAEGYSVSREKKESFPLTVTSAQKNPTAFYLCASSMEAGVYGYTFGSGTRLTVV.

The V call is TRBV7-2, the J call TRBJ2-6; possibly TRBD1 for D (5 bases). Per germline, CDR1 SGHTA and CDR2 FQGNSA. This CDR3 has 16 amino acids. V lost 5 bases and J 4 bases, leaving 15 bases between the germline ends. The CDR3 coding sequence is TGTGCCAGCAGCCTCCGGCAGGGTTCCGGGGCCAACGTCCTGACTTTC. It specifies CASSLRQGSGANVLTF.

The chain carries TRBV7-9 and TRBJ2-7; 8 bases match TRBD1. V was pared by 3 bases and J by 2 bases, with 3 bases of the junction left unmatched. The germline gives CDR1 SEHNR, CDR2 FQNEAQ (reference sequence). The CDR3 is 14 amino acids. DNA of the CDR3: TGTGCCAGCAGCTTTGGACAGGGAACCTACGAGCAGTACTTC. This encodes CASSFGQGTYEQYF.

CDR3 nucleotides: TGTGCCAGCAGCCGGGACCCCCTTTACGAGCAGTACTTC. Translating it yields CASSRDPLYEQYF. The V gene is TRBV7-9, the J gene TRBJ2-7; D is perhaps TRBD1 or TRBD2 (5 bases each). The V gene's germline CDR1 is SEHNR and CDR2 FQNEAQ (reference sequence). CDR3 length equals 13 residues. Trimming shortened V by 5 bases and J by 4 bases, and 12 bases separated the two germline ends.

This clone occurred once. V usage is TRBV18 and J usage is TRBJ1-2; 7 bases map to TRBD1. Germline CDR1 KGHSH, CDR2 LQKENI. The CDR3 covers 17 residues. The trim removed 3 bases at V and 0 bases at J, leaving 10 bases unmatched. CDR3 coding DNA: TGTGCCAGCTCACCGACAAACAACAGGGGAGCTAACTATGGCTACACCTTC. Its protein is CASSPTNNRGANYGYTF.

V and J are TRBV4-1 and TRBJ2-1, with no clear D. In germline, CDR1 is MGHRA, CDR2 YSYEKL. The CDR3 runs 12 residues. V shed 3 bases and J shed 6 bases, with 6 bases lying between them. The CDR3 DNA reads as TGCGCCAGCAGCCAGCAAAGCAATGAGCAGTTCTTC. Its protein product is CASSQQSNEQFF.

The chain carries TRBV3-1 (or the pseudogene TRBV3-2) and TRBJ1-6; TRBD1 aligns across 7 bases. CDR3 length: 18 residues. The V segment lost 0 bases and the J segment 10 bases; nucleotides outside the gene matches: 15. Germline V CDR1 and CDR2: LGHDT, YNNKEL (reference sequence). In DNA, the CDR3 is TGTGCCAGCAGCCAAGATCACCCCTGGGAGGGGGCTAGATCACCCCTCCACTTT. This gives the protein CASSQDHPWEGARSPLHF.

CDR3 coding DNA: TGTGCCAGCAGTTTAGGGGCAAGGATGAACACTGAAGCTTTCTTT. It yields the protein CASSLGARMNTEAFF. The chain links TRBV28 to TRBJ1-1; D perhaps matches TRBD1 (5 bases). The V end lost 2 bases, the J end lost 0 bases, and 10 bases lay between the germline ends. Germline values: CDR1 MDHEN, CDR2 SYDVKM. This CDR3 comprises 15 residues.

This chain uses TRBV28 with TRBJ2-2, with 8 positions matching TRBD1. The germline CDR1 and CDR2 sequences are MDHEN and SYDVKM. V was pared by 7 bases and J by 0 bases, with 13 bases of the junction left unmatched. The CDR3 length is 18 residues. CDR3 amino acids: CASTLPGTGSPNTGELFF. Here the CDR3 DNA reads TGTGCCAGCACCCTCCCCGGGACAGGCTCCCCGAACACCGGGGAGCTGTTTTTT.

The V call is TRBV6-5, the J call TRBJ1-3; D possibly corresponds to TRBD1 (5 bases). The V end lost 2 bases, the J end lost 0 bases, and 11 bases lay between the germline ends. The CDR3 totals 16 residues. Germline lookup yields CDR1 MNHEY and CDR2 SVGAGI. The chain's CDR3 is CASSYQQGYSGNTIYF. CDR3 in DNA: TGTGCCAGCAGTTACCAGCAGGGTTACTCTGGAAACACCATATATTTT.

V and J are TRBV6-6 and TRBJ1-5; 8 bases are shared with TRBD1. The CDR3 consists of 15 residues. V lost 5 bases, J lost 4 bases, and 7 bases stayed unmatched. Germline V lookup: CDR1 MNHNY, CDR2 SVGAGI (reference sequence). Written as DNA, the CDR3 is TGTGCCAGCAGTGAGACAGGGGTCGGTAATCAGCCCCAGCATTTT. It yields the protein CASSETGVGNQPQHF.

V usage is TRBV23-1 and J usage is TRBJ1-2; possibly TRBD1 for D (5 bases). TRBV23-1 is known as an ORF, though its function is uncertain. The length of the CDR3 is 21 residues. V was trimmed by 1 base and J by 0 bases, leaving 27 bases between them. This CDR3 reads CASSQFGVGARGELANYGYTF. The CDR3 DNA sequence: TGCGCCAGCAGTCAATTTGGGGTCGGGGCACGGGGGGAGCTAGCTAACTATGGCTACACCTTC.

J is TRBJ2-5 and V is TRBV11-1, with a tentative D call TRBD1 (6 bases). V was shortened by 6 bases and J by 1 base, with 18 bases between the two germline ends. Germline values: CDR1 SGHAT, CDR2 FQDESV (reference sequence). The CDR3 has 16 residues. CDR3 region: CASSTGSSRSQETQYF. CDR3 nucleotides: TGTGCCAGCAGTACAGGGAGCTCGCGCAGCCAAGAGACCCAGTACTTC.

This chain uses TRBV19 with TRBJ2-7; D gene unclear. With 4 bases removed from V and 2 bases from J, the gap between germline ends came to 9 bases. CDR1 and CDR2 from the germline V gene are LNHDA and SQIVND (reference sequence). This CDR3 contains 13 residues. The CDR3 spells CASSKGSAYEQYF. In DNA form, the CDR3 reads TGTGCCAGTAGTAAAGGTTCCGCCTACGAGCAGTACTTC.

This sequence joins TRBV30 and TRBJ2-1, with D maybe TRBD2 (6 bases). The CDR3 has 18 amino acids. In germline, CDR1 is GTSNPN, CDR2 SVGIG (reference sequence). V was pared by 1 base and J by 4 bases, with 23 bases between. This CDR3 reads CAWSGASHAGLYYNEQFF. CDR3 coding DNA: TGTGCCTGGAGTGGCGCCTCGCACGCGGGACTCTATTACAATGAGCAGTTCTTC. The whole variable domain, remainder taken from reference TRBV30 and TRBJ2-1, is SQTIHQWPATLVQPVGSPLSLECTVEGTSNPNLYWYRQAAGRGLQLLFYSVGIGQISSEVPQNLSASRPQDRQFILSSKKLLLSDSGFYLCAWSGASHAGLYYNEQFFGPGTRLTVL.

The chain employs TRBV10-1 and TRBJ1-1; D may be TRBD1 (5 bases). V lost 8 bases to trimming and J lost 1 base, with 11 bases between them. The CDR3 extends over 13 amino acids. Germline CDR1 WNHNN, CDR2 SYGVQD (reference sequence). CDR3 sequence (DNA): TGCGCCAGCGGGTTAACAGGGAACACTGAAGCTTTCTTT. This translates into CASGLTGNTEAFF.

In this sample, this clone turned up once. The CDR3 sequence: CSAGTYEQYF. In DNA, the CDR3 is TGCAGTGCTGGGACCTACGAGCAGTACTTC. V gene TRBV20-1 combines with J gene TRBJ2-7; D not certain. The germline V gene encodes CDR1 DFQATT and CDR2 SNEGSKA (reference sequence). Trimming removed 5 bases at V and 2 bases at J, with 4 bases between. This CDR3 is built from 10 residues.